Sequencing of this T cell receptor beta chain was carried out in a study of T cell repertoires in cytomegalovirus infection. Study context: CMV infection together with matching HLA type was indicated by public TCR beta signatures.

This clonotype showed up just a few times. What it recognizes is unknown. The germline gives CDR1 MNHNY, CDR2 SVGAGI (reference sequence). V was trimmed by 4 bases and J by 4 bases, leaving 22 bases between them. This CDR3 has 17 residues. TCRdb used MiXCR to reprocess the reads, holding one entry per CDR3 protein. The sample comprises 120,000 to 150,000 distinct CDR3 sequences, 5% to 6.5% of which are singletons, and about a sixth rests with the top ten. Overall study results and limits: CMV-specific HLA-C-restricted TCR beta clonotypes dominated the ex vivo response. Identification of carriers of CMV plus the relevant HLA was performed using cumulative public TCR beta family frequency.

Sequenced: PBMCs. The rearrangement joins TRBV6-6 to TRBJ1-2, with a tentative D call TRBD1 (5 bases). The clonotype originates from a human donor in good health (CMV status not recorded). Some clones in this sample may be carry-over from other donors' samples. For the CDR3, the DNA is TGTGCCAGCAGTTTCCGACAGCCCAGGGAAATCGGCTATGGCTACACCTTC. The encoded protein is CASSFRQPREIGYGYTF.